This T cell receptor (beta chain) was sequenced during a study of blood T cell repertoires in COVID-19. Study details: Spain, Italy and the United States supplied samples that represented acute and convalescent COVID-19. The analysed material was cDNA or gDNA that came from T cells, B-cell-depleted T cells, or PBMCs.

The repertoire was sequenced with immunoSEQ multiplex PCR; TCRdb's copy has only in-frame clones and lacks some. Of roughly 300,000 clones listed, 87% are singletons. Germline V gene data show CDR1 as MGHRA and CDR2 as YSYEKL. The junction had 9 bases not matched to a gene; V was cut back by 1 base and J by 0 bases. The CDR3 sequence is 18 residues long. This TCR came from a woman aged 40 to 49 who had recovered from COVID-19. The sample comprised peripheral blood. V is TRBV4-1 and J is TRBJ2-7; 10 bases are a match to TRBD1. The CDR3 DNA is TGCGCCAGCAGCCAAGTAATGGGGACAGGGGTTTTCTCCTACGAGCAGTACTTC. This encodes CASSQVMGTGVFSYEQYF.